These T cell receptor beta chains were read from a single sample in a study of breast tumors, draining lymph nodes, adjacent tissues. TCRdb re-derived calls from the multiplex PCR reads in MiXCR, one entry per CDR3 protein. The table lists some 150,000 distinct CDR3 sequences, about 33% of them singletons. Sequencing used axillary lymph node tissue. The source of these receptors is a female donor with breast cancer. Some clones in this sample may be carry-over from other donors' samples. Each CDR3 is given with its conserved first and last residue. The D gene is left open where the match is weak. The size of a clone is reported for some rows only, either as once, few or many, or as a class for expanded clones.

clone_size d_call j_call v_call cdr3_aa cdr3_nt
many - TRBJ2-3 TRBV19 CASTQGPTTDTQYF TGTGCCAGTACCCAGGGGCCTACCACAGATACGCAGTATTTT
few - TRBJ1-1 TRBV11-3 CASSCPRRQENTEAFF TGTGCCAGCAGCTGCCCCCGTCGGCAGGAGAACACTGAAGCTTTCTTT
many - TRBJ2-3 TRBV28 CASSSGGTAKDRTDTQYF TGTGCCAGCAGCAGTGGAGGGACAGCCAAAGACCGCACAGATACGCAGTATTTT
few - TRBJ1-1 TRBV7-9 CASSFAVPPDTEAFF TGTGCCAGCAGCTTTGCGGTGCCACCCGACACTGAAGCTTTCTTT
many - TRBJ2-5 TRBV29-1 CSVEGGWETQYF TGCAGCGTTGAAGGAGGATGGGAGACCCAGTACTTC
- - TRBJ1-1 TRBV11-1 CASSSLVGGSTEAFF TGTGCCAGCAGCTCTCTGGTGGGGGGAAGCACTGAAGCTTTCTTT
many - TRBJ1-3 TRBV5-1 CASSLDPVSGNTIYF TGCGCCAGCAGCTTGGATCCAGTCTCTGGAAACACCATATATTTT
once TRBD1 TRBJ2-3 TRBV11-2 CASGREDRYTDTQYF TGTGCCAGCGGGCGCGAGGACAGGTACACAGATACGCAGTATTTT
many - TRBJ1-6 TRBV30 CAWMRQMNSPLHF TGTGCCTGGATGAGACAGATGAATTCACCCCTCCACTTT
many - TRBJ2-2 TRBV19 CASIEGAGTGELFF TGTGCCAGTATTGAGGGCGCGGGAACCGGGGAGCTGTTTTTT
- - TRBJ1-3 TRBV9 CASSVDGGPRSTIYF TGCGCCAGCAGCGTAGACGGGGGGCCGAGGAGCACCATATATTTT
many - TRBJ1-6 TRBV12-3/TRBV12-4 CASSQGLGPLHF TGTGCCAGCAGTCAGGGTTTAGGACCCCTCCACTTT
- - TRBJ1-2 TRBV6-6 CASSFTPDWDYGYTF TGTGCCAGCAGCTTTACCCCCGACTGGGACTATGGCTACACCTTC
many - TRBJ1-2 TRBV11-2 CASSCHYSDRINYGYTF TGTGCCAGCAGCTGCCACTATTCCGACAGAATAAACTATGGCTACACCTTC
many - TRBJ1-2 TRBV19 CASSRGNRNYGYTF TGTGCCAGTAGTAGGGGAAATCGGAACTATGGCTACACCTTC
many - TRBJ1-2 TRBV4-1 CASSQEWRTVYGYTF TGCGCCAGCAGCCAAGAATGGAGGACGGTGTATGGCTACACCTTC
many - TRBJ2-2 TRBV5-1 CASSLAGTSLMELFF TGCGCCAGCAGCCTTGCCGGGACATCGCTTATGGAGCTGTTTTTT
many - TRBJ1-2 TRBV27 CASSLNGNYGYTF TGTGCCAGCAGTTTAAATGGGAACTATGGCTACACCTTC
many - TRBJ2-3 TRBV2 CASSEWWSQDTQYF TGTGCCAGCAGTGAATGGTGGTCTCAGGATACGCAGTATTTT
few - TRBJ1-2 TRBV18 CASSPSNGYTF TGTGCCAGCTCACCTTCAAACGGCTACACCTTC
many - TRBJ2-7 TRBV20-1 CSARRGGGQRPYEQYF TGCAGTGCTAGGAGGGGGGGGGGACAGCGACCCTACGAGCAGTACTTC
- - TRBJ2-7 TRBV19 CASSSLDLGPEQYF TGTGCCAGTAGTTCTTTGGACCTAGGGCCCGAGCAGTACTTC
- TRBD1 TRBJ1-1 TRBV6-1 CASSEGQGGKAFF TGTGCCAGCAGTGAGGGACAGGGTGGTAAAGCTTTCTTT
- TRBD1 TRBJ2-5 TRBV5-1 CASSRTGARKETQYF TGCGCCAGCAGCCGGACAGGGGCAAGGAAAGAGACCCAGTACTTC
- TRBD1 TRBJ2-4 TRBV6-5 CASSGTVKNIQYF TGTGCCAGCTCGGGGACAGTGAAAAACATTCAGTACTTC
- TRBD1 TRBJ1-2 TRBV28 CASSSGGLNYGYTF TGTGCCAGCAGTTCAGGGGGCTTAAACTATGGCTACACCTTC
once - TRBJ1-1 TRBV19 CASSHRDATEAFF TGTGCCAGTAGCCACAGGGATGCCACTGAAGCTTTCTTT
- - TRBJ2-7 TRBV12-3/TRBV12-4 CASSYKLNTGEQYF TGTGCCAGCAGTTATAAACTTAACACCGGGGAGCAGTACTTC
- TRBD2 TRBJ2-3 TRBV19 CASSLKIAGGGGTDTQYF TGTGCCAGCAGTTTAAAGATAGCGGGAGGGGGGGGCACAGATACGCAGTATTTT
many TRBD2 TRBJ2-1 TRBV5-1 CASSLEREYNEQFF TGCGCCAGCAGCTTAGAGCGGGAATACAATGAGCAGTTCTTC
- - TRBJ1-1 TRBV5-6 CASSPPWDTEAFF TGTGCCAGCAGCCCCCCCTGGGACACTGAAGCTTTCTTT
many TRBD1 TRBJ1-5 TRBV7-2 CASSSGGTGGGNQPQHF TGTGCCAGCAGCTCGGGAGGGACAGGAGGAGGCAATCAGCCCCAGCATTTT
- TRBD2 TRBJ2-3 TRBV9 CASSARWGSGGAVDTQYF TGTGCCAGCAGCGCGAGGTGGGGGAGCGGGGGGGCCGTGGATACGCAGTATTTT
- - TRBJ2-1 TRBV5-1 CASSDRLGEDEQFWRNEQFF TGCGCCAGCAGCGATCGACTAGGTGAGGATGAGCAGTTCTGGCGGAATGAGCAGTTCTTC
few - TRBJ1-1 TRBV9 CASSVSINTEAFF TGTGCCAGCAGCGTGTCTATAAACACTGAAGCTTTCTTT
- - TRBJ2-5 TRBV6-5 CASSHSTGQETQYF TGTGCCAGCAGTCACTCGACAGGTCAAGAGACCCAGTACTTC
many - TRBJ1-3 TRBV30 CAWNRGAGNTIYF TGTGCCTGGAATCGAGGGGCTGGAAACACCATATATTTT
many - TRBJ2-5 TRBV18 CASSPLLGKETQYF TGTGCCAGCTCACCACTGTTGGGGAAAGAGACCCAGTACTTC
- TRBD1 TRBJ2-5 TRBV24-1 CATSDPGTGGETQYF TGTGCCACCAGTGACCCTGGGACAGGGGGAGAGACCCAGTACTTC
many TRBD1 TRBJ1-5 TRBV10-2 CASRDRENQPQHF TGCGCCAGCAGGGACAGGGAAAATCAGCCCCAGCATTTT
- TRBD1 TRBJ1-1 TRBV7-8 CASSLLQGAAWTEAFF TGTGCCAGCAGCTTGTTACAGGGGGCTGCGTGGACTGAAGCTTTCTTT
many TRBD1 TRBJ2-7 TRBV7-6 CASSTLDRADYEQYF TGTGCCAGCAGCACCCTGGACAGGGCGGACTACGAGCAGTACTTC
many TRBD2 TRBJ2-2 TRBV25-1 CASGTSGRGVFVAGELFF TGTGCCAGCGGGACTAGCGGGAGGGGGGTGTTTGTCGCCGGGGAGCTGTTTTTT
- - TRBJ1-2 TRBV6-2/TRBV6-3 CASSHPGTPNYGYTF TGTGCCAGCAGTCACCCGGGGACCCCCAACTATGGCTACACCTTC
many - TRBJ2-5 TRBV30 CAWSVDSQETQYF TGTGCCTGGAGTGTCGACAGCCAAGAGACCCAGTACTTC
- - TRBJ1-4 TRBV10-3 CAISELRGVGPNEKLFF TGTGCCATCAGTGAGTTAAGGGGGGTGGGACCTAATGAAAAACTGTTTTTT
many - TRBJ2-7 TRBV6-6 CASSVGPYEQYF TGTGCCAGCAGTGTGGGCCCCTACGAGCAGTACTTC
- - TRBJ2-5 TRBV11-2 CASSLDSPPPEGETQYF TGTGCCAGCAGCTTAGATAGTCCCCCTCCAGAAGGAGAGACCCAGTACTTC
many - TRBJ2-3 TRBV14 CASSRPGSGTDTQYF TGTGCCAGCAGCCGTCCGGGCTCAGGCACAGATACGCAGTATTTT
- - TRBJ1-2 TRBV29-1 CSVEGGRNYGDTF TGCAGCGTTGAAGGGGGACGGAACTATGGCGACACCTTC
- - TRBJ1-3 TRBV20-1 CSAPGQTGNTIYF TGCAGCGCTCCGGGACAAACGGGAAACACCATATATTTT
many - TRBJ2-7 TRBV28 CASSGHSPSSYEQYF TGTGCCAGCAGTGGACATTCCCCGAGCTCCTACGAGCAGTACTTC
- - TRBJ1-6 TRBV5-6 CASSFQGSSYISPLRF TGTGCCAGCAGCTTTCAGGGTAGCTCCTATATTTCACCCCTCCGCTTT